This TCR beta chain was sequenced in a study of blood T cell repertoires in COVID-19. Study-wide background: Some COVID-19 samples were acute and others convalescent; all came from the United States, Italy and Spain. In each case, the material was cDNA or gDNA derived from T cells, B-cell-depleted T cells, or PBMCs.

Individuals drawn from 24 US areas were roughly 18 to 95 years old. Before being deemed recovered, Cohort 3 donors had two negative PCRs, clearance, or symptom resolution. The V segment lost 2 bases and the J segment 1 base; nucleotides outside the gene matches: 5. Per germline, CDR1 SGHRS and CDR2 YFSETQ. This CDR3 spans 15 amino acids. Assay: immunoSEQ multiplex PCR; the TCRdb copy retains only in-frame clones and omits some. The sample carries some 460,000 clones, roughly 87% recorded once. The rearrangement uses TRBV5-1 and TRBJ2-7; TRBD1 agrees at 8 bases. This TCR came from a woman in her late teens or twenties who had recovered from COVID-19. The sample taken for sequencing was PBMCs or T cells enriched from blood (not recorded which). Here the CDR3 reads CASSLATGGSYEQYF. The CDR3 DNA is TGCGCCAGCAGCTTAGCCACAGGGGGATCCTACGAGCAGTACTTC.